The 3 T cell receptor beta chains below all came from one sample that was sequenced in a study of CD8 T cell repertoires and HIV-1 epitope variants. Sequencing used immunoSEQ multiplex PCR; TCRdb keeps in-frame clones, though not all of them. Of some 100,000 clones listed, over 70% were seen once; the top ten hold about 26%. The specimen was uncultured baseline CD8+ T cells from peripheral blood mononuclear cells (PBMCs). These receptors originate from a male donor with HIV.

The rearrangement links TRBV30 to TRBJ1-3; the D is unclear. The germline V and J ends were trimmed by 4 bases and 2 bases, with 15 bases remaining between them. From germline, CDR1 is GTSNPN and CDR2 SVGIG (reference sequence). There are 15 residues in the CDR3. Written as DNA, the CDR3 is TGTGCCTGGACCGCTGGGCAGCAAGCTGGAAACACCATATATTTT. Amino acids: CAWTAGQQAGNTIYF.

V gene TRBV5-5 combines with J gene TRBJ1-2; TRBD1 agrees at 8 bases. The germline V gene has CDR1 SGHKS and CDR2 YYEKEE (reference sequence). The CDR3 sequence is 15 residues long. V shed 0 bases, J shed 4 bases, and the junction held 5 bases outside the gene matches. CDR3: CASSLADDRGYGYTF. DNA of the CDR3: TGTGCCAGCAGCTTGGCCGATGACAGGGGCTATGGCTACACCTTC.

The chain is built from TRBV7-6 and TRBJ2-3; tentatively, D is TRBD2 (6 bases). There are 15 residues in the CDR3. Trimming removed 1 base from V and 1 base from J, with 9 bases in between. Germline-derived CDR1 and CDR2 are SGHVS and FNYEAQ. As DNA, the CDR3 is TGTGCCAGCAGCTTAGTGGCTAGCGGCACAGATACGCAGTATTTT. Its protein is CASSLVASGTDTQYF.